This passage covers 30 T cell receptor beta chains from one sample sequenced in a study of shared clonotypes between healthy human individuals. Measured with immunoSEQ multiplex PCR; TCRdb has only the in-frame clones, and not every one. This table holds around 1.1 million clones, 60% to 85% found once. The sequencing input was memory CD4+ T cells from PBMCs. Sample subset: CD45RA-negative fraction. These receptors all come from a young man in good health. Some clones in this sample may be carry-over from other donors' samples.

CDR3 nucleotides: TGCGCCAGCAGCGCTTCCGCTCCGGGGGAGCTTGAAAAACTGTTTTTT. The encoded protein is CASSASAPGELEKLFF. This chain joins TRBV5-1 and TRBJ1-4; maybe TRBD1 (5 bases). The germline V gene encodes CDR1 SGHRS and CDR2 YFSETQ. The ends were cut back, 4 bases at V and 7 bases at J, with 20 bases in the middle. The CDR3 runs to 16 residues.

The CDR3 protein is CASSVDGDPSGNTIYF. The CDR3 nucleotides are TGCGCCAGCAGCGTCGACGGGGATCCCTCTGGAAACACCATATATTTT. This sequence joins TRBV5-1 and TRBJ1-3; no clear D. Per germline, CDR1 SGHRS and CDR2 YFSETQ. The CDR3 is 16 amino acids. The V end was cut by 4 bases, the J end by 0 bases, with 14 bases between. The full variable domain, with the rest looked up from reference TRBV5-1 and TRBJ1-3, is KAGVTQTPRYLIKTRGQQVTLSCSPISGHRSVSWYQQTPGQGLQFLFEYFSETQRNKGNFPGRFSGRQFSNSRSEMNVSTLELGDSALYLCASSVDGDPSGNTIYFGEGSWLTVV.

V and J are TRBV6-4 and TRBJ2-1, with D hard to call. The CDR3 has 11 residues. The germline V gene has CDR1 MRHNA and CDR2 SNTAGT. Trimming cost V 6 bases and J 5 bases, with 5 bases left between them. The CDR3 region has the DNA TGTGCCAGCAGGCATAACAATGAGCAGTTCTTC. It encodes CASRHNNEQFF.

This sequence joins TRBV27 and TRBJ2-3, with 8 bases fitting TRBD1. In germline, CDR1 is MNHEY, CDR2 SMNVEV (reference sequence). CDR3 length equals 16 residues. V gave up 6 bases and J gave up 1 base; unmatched junction bases: 9. The chain's CDR3 is CASSRNRGFGTDTQYF. The CDR3 DNA reads TGTGCCAGCAGCCGGAACAGGGGGTTTGGCACAGATACGCAGTATTTT.

The J gene is TRBJ1-5, the V gene TRBV28; TRBD1 agrees at 7 bases. Trimming took 6 bases from V and 5 from J; bases not matched to a gene: 7. Germline V gives CDR1 MDHEN, CDR2 SYDVKM. There are 14 residues in the CDR3. In nucleotides, the CDR3 is TGTGCCAGCAGCCAGGGACAGAGCTATCAGCCCCAGCATTTT. Protein product: CASSQGQSYQPQHF.

This sequence joins TRBV2 and TRBJ1-1; a possible D gene is TRBD1 (5 bases). V was clipped by 7 bases and J by 7 bases, with 7 bases between them. This CDR3 contains 10 residues. The germline gives CDR1 SNHLY, CDR2 FYNNEI. CDR3 bases: TGTGCCAGCAATACAGGTGAAGCTTTCTTT. As protein: CASNTGEAFF. The full variable domain, with the rest looked up from reference TRBV2 and TRBJ1-1, is EPEVTQTPSHQVTQMGQEVILRCVPISNHLYFYWYRQILGQKVEFLVSFYNNEISEKSEIFDDQFSVERPDGSNFTLKIRSTKLEDSAMYFCASNTGEAFFGQGTRLTVV.

The chain is built from TRBV7-6 and TRBJ2-5, with D unresolved. V gave up 1 base and J gave up 5 bases, with 14 bases separating them. Germline CDR1 is SGHVS and CDR2 is FNYEAQ. The CDR3 covers 15 residues. As DNA, the CDR3 is TGTGCCAGCAGCTTAGGTCACCCGTTAGGGGAGACCCAGTACTTC. It specifies CASSLGHPLGETQYF. The variable domain in full, with the rest retrieved from reference TRBV7-6 and TRBJ2-5, is GAGVSQSPRYKVTKRGQDVALRCDPISGHVSLYWYRQALGQGPEFLTYFNYEAQQDKSGLPNDRFSAERPEGSISTLTIQRTEQRDSAMYRCASSLGHPLGETQYFGPGTRLLVL.

This clone was seen just once. A much larger clone lies a single base off, so this may be a read error. Other DNA sequences in the same sample also yield this CDR3. CDR3 in amino acids: CASSIGQKNTEAFF. CDR3 in DNA: TGTGCCAGTAGTATCGGCCAGAAGAACACTGAAGCTTTCTTT. The rearrangement joins TRBV19 to TRBJ1-1; no clear D. CDR3 length: 14 residues. Trimming left V 3 bases short and J 1 base short, with 9 bases between. Germline V CDR1 and CDR2: LNHDA, SQIVND (reference sequence).

The sample holds a few counts of this clone. This chain connects TRBV5-1 to TRBJ1-2, with no clear D. Trimming removed 5 bases from V and 8 bases from J, with 16 bases in between. The CDR3 extends over 13 amino acids. CDR1 is SGHRS and CDR2 is YFSETQ in the germline V gene. CDR3 amino acids: CASSMDGFSGYTF. The CDR3 nucleotides read TGCGCCAGCAGTATGGACGGGTTTTCGGGCTACACCTTC.

The V call is TRBV27, the J call TRBJ2-1, with D possibly being TRBD1 or TRBD2 (5 bases each). The germline V gene encodes CDR1 MNHEY and CDR2 SMNVEV (reference sequence). Trimming cost V 1 base and J 4 bases, with 5 bases left between them. The length of the CDR3 is 13 residues. CDR3 in DNA: TGTGCCAGCAGTTTATGGGGGTACAATGAGCAGTTCTTC. Its translation: CASSLWGYNEQFF.

The V call is TRBV5-4, the J call TRBJ2-5, with D possibly being TRBD2 (6 bases). Germline assignment: CDR1 SGHNT and CDR2 YYREEE (reference sequence). Trimming shortened V by 5 bases and J by 2 bases, and 13 bases separated the two germline ends. CDR3 length: 14 amino acids. CDR3 loop: CASRPGVEQETQYF. The CDR3, as DNA: TGTGCCAGCAGGCCGGGGGTGGAACAAGAGACCCAGTACTTC.

This clone was seen just once. The chain has TRBV28 and TRBJ2-3; TRBD2 is a possible D gene (6 bases). V shed 4 bases and J shed 4 bases, with 15 bases lying between them. Germline V gene sequence: CDR1 MDHEN, CDR2 SYDVKM. The CDR3 has 15 residues. CDR3 in DNA: TGTGCCAGCAGTTCCCCTATGGCGGGACCAGATACGCAGTATTTT. Its translation is CASSSPMAGPDTQYF.

V is TRBV25-1 and J is TRBJ1-1; tentatively, D is TRBD1 (5 bases). The V end was cut by 6 bases, the J end by 0 bases, with 14 bases between. This CDR3 comprises 15 residues. Germline CDR1 MGHDK, CDR2 SYGVNS. The DNA for the CDR3 is TGTGCCAGCAGCTCCCAGAAGGGGATGAACACTGAAGCTTTCTTT. It is translated as CASSSQKGMNTEAFF. The full variable domain, rest sourced from reference TRBV25-1 and TRBJ1-1, is EADIYQTPRYLVIGTGKKITLECSQTMGHDKMYWYQQDPGMELHLIHYSYGVNSTEKGDLSSESTVSRIRTEHFPLTLESARPSHTSQYLCASSSQKGMNTEAFFGQGTRLTVV.

On this clone: Distinct nucleotide sequences in the sample also encode this CDR3. The chain carries TRBV9 and TRBJ2-3; unclear D gene. Germline V gene data show CDR1 as SGDLS and CDR2 as YYNGEE. The ends were cut back, 5 bases at V and 1 base at J, with 8 bases in the middle. This CDR3 region has 13 residues. The CDR3 reads CASSVPGTDTQYF. CDR3 coding DNA: TGTGCCAGCAGTGTACCGGGCACAGATACGCAGTATTTT.

The V gene is TRBV2, the J gene TRBJ2-2; possibly TRBD2 for D (6 bases). Trimming stripped 5 bases from V and 6 bases from J, with 13 bases between. CDR3 size: 14 residues. Per germline, CDR1 SNHLY and CDR2 FYNNEI. CDR3 nucleotides: TGTGCCAGCAGTCAGGGACTCCAGTCCGGGGAGCTGTTTTTT. Protein product: CASSQGLQSGELFF.

Only one count was recorded for this clone. This chain uses TRBV7-2 with TRBJ1-2, with D possibly matching TRBD1 (6 bases). Germline V lookup: CDR1 SGHTA, CDR2 FQGNSA. Trimming removed 5 bases from V and 1 base from J, with 11 bases in between. The CDR3 totals 14 residues. CDR3 DNA: TGTGCCAGCAGCCGAGGGGGGGGTAACTATGGCTACACCTTC. Translating gives CASSRGGGNYGYTF.

This clone appeared a few times. The chain is built from TRBV5-6 and TRBJ1-1; the match to TRBD1 covers 7 bases. CDR3 length equals 14 residues. CDR1 SGHDT and CDR2 YYEEEE come from the germline V gene. V lost 2 bases, J lost 5 bases, and 6 bases stayed unmatched. CDR3 protein: CASSFDRVGTEAFF. In DNA form, the CDR3 reads TGTGCCAGCAGCTTCGACAGGGTAGGAACTGAAGCTTTCTTT.

The chain couples TRBV5-4 to TRBJ1-1; no definite D call. CDR3 length equals 14 residues. Looked up from germline, CDR1 is SGHNT and CDR2 is YYREEE (reference sequence). V lost 3 bases to trimming and J lost 0 bases, with 9 bases between them. Here the CDR3 DNA reads TGTGCCAGCAGCTCCCCCACCGTGAACACTGAAGCTTTCTTT. This encodes CASSSPTVNTEAFF.

V gene TRBV5-4 combines with J gene TRBJ2-2; perhaps TRBD2 as D (6 bases). Trimming took 2 bases from V and 3 from J, leaving 11 bases between them. The CDR3 contains 15 residues. The germline V gene has CDR1 SGHNT and CDR2 YYREEE (reference sequence). The chain's CDR3 is CASSLSGTHTGELFF. The CDR3 nucleotides are TGTGCCAGCAGCTTATCCGGGACTCACACCGGGGAGCTGTTTTTT.

The chain recombines TRBV11-2 with TRBJ1-1; the D is unclear. The CDR3 has 11 residues. Germline CDR1 and CDR2: SGHAT and FQNNGV. Trimming pared 6 bases from V and 2 bases from J, leaving 4 bases between. In DNA form, the CDR3 reads TGTGCCAGCAGGATCAACACTGAAGCTTTCTTT. Its translation is CASRINTEAFF.

The chain employs TRBV7-2 and TRBJ2-1; D ambiguous. In germline, CDR1 is SGHTA, CDR2 FQGNSA. The CDR3 covers 11 residues. Trimming pared 10 bases from V and 8 bases from J, leaving 12 bases between. The CDR3 loop is CAITDYDEQFF. CDR3 nucleotides: TGTGCCATCACCGATTACGATGAGCAGTTCTTC. Complete variable domain (other parts from reference TRBV7-2 and TRBJ2-1): GAGVSQSPSNKVTEKGKDVELRCDPISGHTALYWYRQSLGQGLEFLIYFQGNSAPDKSGLPSDRFSAERTGGSVSTLTIQRTQQEDSAVYLCAITDYDEQFFGPGTRLTVL.

This clone appeared many times. V gene TRBV28 combines with J gene TRBJ1-1, with D possibly matching TRBD1 (6 bases). This CDR3 spans 19 amino acids. The V end lost 6 bases, the J end lost 3 bases, and 29 bases lay between the germline ends. Germline CDR1 is MDHEN and CDR2 is SYDVKM. The CDR3: CASSPEGWAGVRLDTEAFF. DNA of the CDR3: TGTGCCAGCAGCCCGGAAGGCTGGGCAGGGGTTCGTCTCGACACTGAAGCTTTCTTT.

Concerning this clone: The same CDR3 is also encoded by other DNA sequences in this sample. The chain has TRBV5-1 and TRBJ2-3; weak D call: TRBD1 (5 bases). V was clipped by 4 bases and J by 0 bases, with 12 bases between them. The germline V gene encodes CDR1 SGHRS and CDR2 YFSETQ. The CDR3 loop spans 15 amino acids. The CDR3 loop is CASSKGSTSTDTQYF. As DNA, the CDR3 is TGCGCCAGCAGCAAGGGGTCGACTAGCACAGATACGCAGTATTTT.

The V gene is TRBV7-3, the J gene TRBJ2-1; 7 nucleotides match TRBD2. The V gene end was trimmed by 2 bases and the J gene end by 3 bases; junction bases not matched to a gene: 10. The CDR3 runs to 17 residues. In germline, CDR1 is SGHTA, CDR2 FQGTGA. CDR3 amino acids: CASSLSPPGRYYNEQFF. For the CDR3, the DNA is TGTGCCAGCAGCTTATCCCCCCCCGGGAGGTACTACAATGAGCAGTTCTTC.

About this clone: Other DNA sequences in the sample encode the same CDR3. This chain joins TRBV7-9 and TRBJ1-1; 7 bases match TRBD1. The germline gives CDR1 SEHNR, CDR2 FQNEAQ (reference sequence). This CDR3 is built from 13 residues. After removal of 6 bases from V and 3 bases from J, the junction contained 4 bases not matched to a gene. DNA of the CDR3: TGTGCCAGCAGTTCTCAGGGGGACACTGAAGCTTTCTTT. It yields the protein CASSSQGDTEAFF.

The chain combines TRBV28 with TRBJ2-5, with TRBD2 matching over 11 bases. With V trimmed by 4 bases and J by 5 bases, 9 bases remained unmatched. Germline CDR1 MDHEN, CDR2 SYDVKM. The CDR3 spans 16 residues. CDR3: CASSSALAGGYETQYF. The CDR3 coding sequence is TGTGCCAGCAGTTCAGCCCTAGCGGGAGGTTACGAGACCCAGTACTTC.

The rearrangement joins TRBV7-9 to TRBJ2-7; 11 bases match TRBD2. CDR1 SEHNR and CDR2 FQNEAQ come from the germline V gene (reference sequence). CDR3 length: 16 residues. V was clipped by 2 bases and J by 2 bases; unmatched bases: 5. The CDR3 DNA reads TGTGCCAGCAGCTTATCGCGACTAGCGGGGACCTACGAGCAGTACTTC. Protein sequence: CASSLSRLAGTYEQYF.

The chain links TRBV12-5 to TRBJ2-5, with 14 bases that match TRBD2. Germline loops: CDR1 LGHNT, CDR2 FRNRAP. V trimming: 3 bases; J trimming: 4 bases; junction bases outside the gene matches: 7. There are 17 residues in the CDR3. Here the CDR3 DNA reads TGTGCTAGTGGTTTCTCCGGGACTAGCGGGAGTCCAGAGACCCAGTACTTC. It encodes CASGFSGTSGSPETQYF.

The chain carries TRBV7-9 and TRBJ2-7; no definite D call. Trimming shortened V by 1 base and J by 5 bases, and 12 bases separated the two germline ends. The CDR3 consists of 14 residues. In germline, CDR1 is SEHNR, CDR2 FQNEAQ (reference sequence). DNA for the CDR3: TGTGCCAGCAGCTTAGGAGTCAGGCAACACGAGCAGTACTTC. Its translation is CASSLGVRQHEQYF.

The V and J genes are TRBV6-5 and TRBJ2-5, with D hard to call. Germline V gives CDR1 MNHEY, CDR2 SVGAGI. The CDR3 contains 15 residues. Trimming shortened V by 0 bases and J by 1 base, and 9 bases separated the two germline ends. The CDR3 spells CASSYSTEPQETQYF. The CDR3 DNA reads TGTGCCAGCAGTTACTCGACCGAACCCCAAGAGACCCAGTACTTC.